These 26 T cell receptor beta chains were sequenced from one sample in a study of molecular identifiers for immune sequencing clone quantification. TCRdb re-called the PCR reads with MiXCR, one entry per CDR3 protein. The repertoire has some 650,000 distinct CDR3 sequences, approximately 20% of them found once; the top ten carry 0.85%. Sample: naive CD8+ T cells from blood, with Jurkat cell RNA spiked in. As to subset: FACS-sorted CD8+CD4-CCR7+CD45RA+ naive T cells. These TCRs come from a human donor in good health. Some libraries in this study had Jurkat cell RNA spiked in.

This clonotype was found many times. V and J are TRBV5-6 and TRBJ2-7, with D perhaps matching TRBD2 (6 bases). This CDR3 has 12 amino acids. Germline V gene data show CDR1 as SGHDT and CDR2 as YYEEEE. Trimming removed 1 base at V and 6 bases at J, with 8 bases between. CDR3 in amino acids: CASSLLSGEQYF. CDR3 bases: TGTGCCAGCAGCTTGCTTAGCGGCGAGCAGTACTTC.

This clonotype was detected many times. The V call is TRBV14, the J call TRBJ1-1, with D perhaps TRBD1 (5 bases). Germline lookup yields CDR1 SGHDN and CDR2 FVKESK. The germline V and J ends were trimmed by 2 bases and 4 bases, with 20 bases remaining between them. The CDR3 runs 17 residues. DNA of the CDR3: TGTGCCAGCAGCCAAAGGGGTCGAGGAGGGGTTGGCACTGAAGCTTTCTTT. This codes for CASSQRGRGGVGTEAFF. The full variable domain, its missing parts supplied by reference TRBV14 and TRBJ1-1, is EAGVTQFPSHSVIEKGQTVTLRCDPISGHDNLYWYRRVMGKEIKFLLHFVKESKQDESGMPNNRFLAERTGGTYSTLKVQPAELEDSGVYFCASSQRGRGGVGTEAFFGQGTRLTVV.

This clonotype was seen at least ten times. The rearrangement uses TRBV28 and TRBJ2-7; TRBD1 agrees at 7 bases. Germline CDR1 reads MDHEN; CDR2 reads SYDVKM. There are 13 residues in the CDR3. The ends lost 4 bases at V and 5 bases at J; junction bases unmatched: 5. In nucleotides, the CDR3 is TGTGCCAGCAGTTCCTCGACAGGGCACGAGCAGTACTTC. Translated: CASSSSTGHEQYF.

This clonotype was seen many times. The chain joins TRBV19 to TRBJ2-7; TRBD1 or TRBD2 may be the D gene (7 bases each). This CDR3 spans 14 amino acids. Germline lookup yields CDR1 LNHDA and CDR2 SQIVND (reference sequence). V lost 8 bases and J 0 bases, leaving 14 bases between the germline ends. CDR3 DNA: TGTGCCAGTCGGATCAGGGGGGGCTCCTACGAGCAGTACTTC. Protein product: CASRIRGGSYEQYF. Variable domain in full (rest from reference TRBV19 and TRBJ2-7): DGGITQSPKYLFRKEGQNVTLSCEQNLNHDAMYWYRQDPGQGLRLIYYSQIVNDFQKGDIAEGYSVSREKKESFPLTVTSAQKNPTAFYLCASRIRGGSYEQYFGPGTRLTVT.

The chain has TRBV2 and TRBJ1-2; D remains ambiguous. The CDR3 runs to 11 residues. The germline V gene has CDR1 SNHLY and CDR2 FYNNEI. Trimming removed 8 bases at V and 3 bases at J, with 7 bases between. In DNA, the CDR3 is TGTGCCAGCTATGCTGACTATGGCTACACCTTC. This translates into CASYADYGYTF.

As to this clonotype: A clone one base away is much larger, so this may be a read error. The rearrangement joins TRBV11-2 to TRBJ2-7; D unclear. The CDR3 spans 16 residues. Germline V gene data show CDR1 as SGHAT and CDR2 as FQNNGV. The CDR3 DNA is TGTGCCAGCAGGTTAGGTTGGACGCAGCCCGAACCGGAGCAGTACTTC. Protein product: CASRLGWTQPEPEQYF.

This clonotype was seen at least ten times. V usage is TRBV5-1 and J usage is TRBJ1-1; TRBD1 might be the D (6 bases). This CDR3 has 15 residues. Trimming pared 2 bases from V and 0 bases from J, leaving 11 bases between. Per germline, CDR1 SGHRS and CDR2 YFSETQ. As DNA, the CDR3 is TGCGCCAGCAGCTTTTCCCAGGGGATGAACACTGAAGCTTTCTTT. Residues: CASSFSQGMNTEAFF.

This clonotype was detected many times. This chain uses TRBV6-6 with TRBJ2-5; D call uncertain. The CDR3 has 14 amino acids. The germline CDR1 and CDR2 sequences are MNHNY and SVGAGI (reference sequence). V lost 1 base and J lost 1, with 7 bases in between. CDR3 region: CASSYWAAQETQYF. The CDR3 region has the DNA TGTGCCAGCAGTTACTGGGCAGCCCAAGAGACCCAGTACTTC.

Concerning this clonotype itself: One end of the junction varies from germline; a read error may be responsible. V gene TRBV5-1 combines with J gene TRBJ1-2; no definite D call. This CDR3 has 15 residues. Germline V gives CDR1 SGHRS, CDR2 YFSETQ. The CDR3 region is CVSSLVGMIGYGYTF. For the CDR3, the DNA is TGCGTCAGCAGCTTGGTGGGGATGATTGGCTATGGCTACACCTTC.

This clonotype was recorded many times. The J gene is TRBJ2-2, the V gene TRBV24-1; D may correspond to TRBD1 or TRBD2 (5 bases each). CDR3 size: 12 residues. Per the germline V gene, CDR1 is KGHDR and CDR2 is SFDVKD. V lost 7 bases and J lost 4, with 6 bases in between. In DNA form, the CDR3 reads TGTGCCACCAGGGGGACCACCGGGGAGCTGTTTTTT. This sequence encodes CATRGTTGELFF.

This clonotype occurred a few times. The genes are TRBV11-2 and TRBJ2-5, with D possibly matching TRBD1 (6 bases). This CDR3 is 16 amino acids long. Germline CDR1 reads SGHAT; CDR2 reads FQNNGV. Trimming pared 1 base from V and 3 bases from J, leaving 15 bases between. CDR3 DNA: TGTGCCAGCAGCTTAGGGGATTTTTGGACAGAAGAGACCCAGTACTTC. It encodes CASSLGDFWTEETQYF.

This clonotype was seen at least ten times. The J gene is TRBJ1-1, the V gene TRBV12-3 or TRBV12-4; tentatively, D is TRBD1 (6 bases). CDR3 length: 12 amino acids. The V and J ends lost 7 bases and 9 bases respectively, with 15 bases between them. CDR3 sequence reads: CASTPGGHKAFF. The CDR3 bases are TGTGCCAGCACCCCGGGGGGACATAAAGCTTTCTTT.

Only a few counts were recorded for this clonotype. Written as DNA, the CDR3 is TGTGCCAGCAGCTGGGGACTAGCGGCTGATCTCTCTGGGGCCAACGTCCTGACTTTC. Amino acids: CASSWGLAADLSGANVLTF. The V gene is TRBV7-2, the J gene TRBJ2-6; 11 nucleotides agree with TRBD2. Looked up from germline, CDR1 is SGHTA and CDR2 is FQGNSA. The CDR3 has 19 residues. The V and J ends lost 4 bases and 0 bases, in that order; junction bases with no gene match: 8.

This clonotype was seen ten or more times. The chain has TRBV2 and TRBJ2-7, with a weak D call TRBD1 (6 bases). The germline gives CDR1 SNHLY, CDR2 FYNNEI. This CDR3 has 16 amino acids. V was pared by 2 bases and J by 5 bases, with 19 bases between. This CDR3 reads CASSEIGRQGSHEQYF. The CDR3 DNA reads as TGTGCCAGCAGTGAAATCGGCAGGCAGGGGTCCCACGAGCAGTACTTC. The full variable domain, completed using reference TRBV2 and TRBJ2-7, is EPEVTQTPSHQVTQMGQEVILRCVPISNHLYFYWYRQILGQKVEFLVSFYNNEISEKSEIFDDQFSVERPDGSNFTLKIRSTKLEDSAMYFCASSEIGRQGSHEQYFGPGTRLTVT.

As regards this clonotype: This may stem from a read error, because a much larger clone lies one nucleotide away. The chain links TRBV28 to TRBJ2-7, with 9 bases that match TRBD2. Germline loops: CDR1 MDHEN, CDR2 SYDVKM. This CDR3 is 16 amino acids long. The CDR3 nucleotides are TGTGCCAGCAGGATAACCCTTAGCGGGGGATCCTACGAGCAGCACTTC. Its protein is CASRITLSGGSYEQHF.

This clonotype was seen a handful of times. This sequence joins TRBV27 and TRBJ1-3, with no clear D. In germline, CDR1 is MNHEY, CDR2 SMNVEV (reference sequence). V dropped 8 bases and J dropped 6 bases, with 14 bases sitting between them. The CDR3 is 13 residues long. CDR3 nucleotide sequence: TGTGCCAGCGCTGCCTTGGGTTCAAACACCATATATTTT. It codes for CASAALGSNTIYF.

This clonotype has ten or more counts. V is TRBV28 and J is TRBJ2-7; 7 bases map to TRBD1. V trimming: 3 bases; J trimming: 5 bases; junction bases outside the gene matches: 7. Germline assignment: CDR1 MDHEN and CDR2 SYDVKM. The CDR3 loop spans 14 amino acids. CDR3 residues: CASSFGTVGHEQYF. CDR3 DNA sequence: TGTGCCAGCAGTTTCGGGACAGTCGGGCACGAGCAGTACTTC.

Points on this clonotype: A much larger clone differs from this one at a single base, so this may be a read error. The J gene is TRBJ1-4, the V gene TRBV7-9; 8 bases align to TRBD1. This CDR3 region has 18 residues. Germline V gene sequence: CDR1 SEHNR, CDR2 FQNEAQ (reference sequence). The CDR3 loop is CASSLPPGQGPTNEKLSF. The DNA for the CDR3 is TGTGCCAGCAGCTTACCGCCCGGACAGGGTCCAACTAATGAAAAACTGTCTTTT.

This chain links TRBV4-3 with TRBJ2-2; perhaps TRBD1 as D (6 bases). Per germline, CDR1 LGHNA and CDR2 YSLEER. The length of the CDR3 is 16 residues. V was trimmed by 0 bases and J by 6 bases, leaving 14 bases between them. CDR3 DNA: TGCGCCAGCAGCCAAGAAGAGCTAGCAGGGGCCGGGGAGCTGTTTTTT. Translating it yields CASSQEELAGAGELFF.

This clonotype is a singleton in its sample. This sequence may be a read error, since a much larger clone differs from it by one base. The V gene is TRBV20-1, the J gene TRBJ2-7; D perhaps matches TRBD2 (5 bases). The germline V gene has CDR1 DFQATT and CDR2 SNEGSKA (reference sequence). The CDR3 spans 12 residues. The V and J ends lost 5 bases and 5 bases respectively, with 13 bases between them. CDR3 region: CSAGLAFDEQYF. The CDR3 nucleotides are TGCAGTGCTGGCCTAGCTTTCGACGAGCAGTACTTC.

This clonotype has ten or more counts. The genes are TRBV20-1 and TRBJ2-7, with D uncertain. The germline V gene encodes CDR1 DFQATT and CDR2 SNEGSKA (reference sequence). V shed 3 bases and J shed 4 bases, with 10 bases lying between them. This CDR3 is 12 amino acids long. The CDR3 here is CSASSVGYEQYF. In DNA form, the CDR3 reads TGCAGTGCTAGCTCCGTCGGTTACGAGCAGTACTTC.

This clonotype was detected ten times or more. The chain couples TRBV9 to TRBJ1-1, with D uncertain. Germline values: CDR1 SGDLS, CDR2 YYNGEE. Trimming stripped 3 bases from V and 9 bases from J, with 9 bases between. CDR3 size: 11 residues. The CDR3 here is CASSAARQAFF. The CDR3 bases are TGTGCCAGCAGCGCTGCCCGGCAAGCTTTCTTT.

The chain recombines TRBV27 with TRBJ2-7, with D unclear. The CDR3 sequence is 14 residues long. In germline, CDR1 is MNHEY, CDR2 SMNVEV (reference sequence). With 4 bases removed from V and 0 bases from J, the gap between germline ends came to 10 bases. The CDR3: CASSSLFDSYEQYF. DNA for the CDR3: TGTGCCAGCAGTTCTTTATTCGACTCCTACGAGCAGTACTTC.

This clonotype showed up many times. In nucleotides, the CDR3 is TGCGCCAGCAGCCCGGGACAGGGCGGTGAGCAGTTCTTC. It is translated as CASSPGQGGEQFF. The rearrangement links TRBV4-1 to TRBJ2-1, with TRBD1 identical over 9 bases. Germline V gene sequence: CDR1 MGHRA, CDR2 YSYEKL. Germline trimming cut 4 bases from V and 9 bases from J; bases unmatched to any gene: 4. CDR3 length equals 13 residues.

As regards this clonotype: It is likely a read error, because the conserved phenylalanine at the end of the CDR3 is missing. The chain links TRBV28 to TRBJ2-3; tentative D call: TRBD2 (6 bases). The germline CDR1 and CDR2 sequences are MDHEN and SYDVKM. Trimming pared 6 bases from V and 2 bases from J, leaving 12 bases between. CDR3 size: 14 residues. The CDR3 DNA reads TGTGCCAGCAGCTATAGCGGTTCCACAGATACGCAGTATCTT. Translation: CASSYSGSTDTQYL.

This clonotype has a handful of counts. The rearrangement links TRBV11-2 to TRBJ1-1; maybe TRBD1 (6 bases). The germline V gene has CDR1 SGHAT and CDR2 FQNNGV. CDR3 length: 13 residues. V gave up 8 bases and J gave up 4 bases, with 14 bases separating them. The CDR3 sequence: CASLYTGSTEAFF. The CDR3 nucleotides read TGTGCCAGCCTGTACACAGGGTCCACTGAAGCTTTCTTT. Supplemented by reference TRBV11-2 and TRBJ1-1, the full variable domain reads EAGVAQSPRYKIIEKRQSVAFWCNPISGHATLYWYQQILGQGPKLLIQFQNNGVVDDSQLPKDRFSAERLKGVDSTLKIQPAKLEDSAVYLCASLYTGSTEAFFGQGTRLTVV.